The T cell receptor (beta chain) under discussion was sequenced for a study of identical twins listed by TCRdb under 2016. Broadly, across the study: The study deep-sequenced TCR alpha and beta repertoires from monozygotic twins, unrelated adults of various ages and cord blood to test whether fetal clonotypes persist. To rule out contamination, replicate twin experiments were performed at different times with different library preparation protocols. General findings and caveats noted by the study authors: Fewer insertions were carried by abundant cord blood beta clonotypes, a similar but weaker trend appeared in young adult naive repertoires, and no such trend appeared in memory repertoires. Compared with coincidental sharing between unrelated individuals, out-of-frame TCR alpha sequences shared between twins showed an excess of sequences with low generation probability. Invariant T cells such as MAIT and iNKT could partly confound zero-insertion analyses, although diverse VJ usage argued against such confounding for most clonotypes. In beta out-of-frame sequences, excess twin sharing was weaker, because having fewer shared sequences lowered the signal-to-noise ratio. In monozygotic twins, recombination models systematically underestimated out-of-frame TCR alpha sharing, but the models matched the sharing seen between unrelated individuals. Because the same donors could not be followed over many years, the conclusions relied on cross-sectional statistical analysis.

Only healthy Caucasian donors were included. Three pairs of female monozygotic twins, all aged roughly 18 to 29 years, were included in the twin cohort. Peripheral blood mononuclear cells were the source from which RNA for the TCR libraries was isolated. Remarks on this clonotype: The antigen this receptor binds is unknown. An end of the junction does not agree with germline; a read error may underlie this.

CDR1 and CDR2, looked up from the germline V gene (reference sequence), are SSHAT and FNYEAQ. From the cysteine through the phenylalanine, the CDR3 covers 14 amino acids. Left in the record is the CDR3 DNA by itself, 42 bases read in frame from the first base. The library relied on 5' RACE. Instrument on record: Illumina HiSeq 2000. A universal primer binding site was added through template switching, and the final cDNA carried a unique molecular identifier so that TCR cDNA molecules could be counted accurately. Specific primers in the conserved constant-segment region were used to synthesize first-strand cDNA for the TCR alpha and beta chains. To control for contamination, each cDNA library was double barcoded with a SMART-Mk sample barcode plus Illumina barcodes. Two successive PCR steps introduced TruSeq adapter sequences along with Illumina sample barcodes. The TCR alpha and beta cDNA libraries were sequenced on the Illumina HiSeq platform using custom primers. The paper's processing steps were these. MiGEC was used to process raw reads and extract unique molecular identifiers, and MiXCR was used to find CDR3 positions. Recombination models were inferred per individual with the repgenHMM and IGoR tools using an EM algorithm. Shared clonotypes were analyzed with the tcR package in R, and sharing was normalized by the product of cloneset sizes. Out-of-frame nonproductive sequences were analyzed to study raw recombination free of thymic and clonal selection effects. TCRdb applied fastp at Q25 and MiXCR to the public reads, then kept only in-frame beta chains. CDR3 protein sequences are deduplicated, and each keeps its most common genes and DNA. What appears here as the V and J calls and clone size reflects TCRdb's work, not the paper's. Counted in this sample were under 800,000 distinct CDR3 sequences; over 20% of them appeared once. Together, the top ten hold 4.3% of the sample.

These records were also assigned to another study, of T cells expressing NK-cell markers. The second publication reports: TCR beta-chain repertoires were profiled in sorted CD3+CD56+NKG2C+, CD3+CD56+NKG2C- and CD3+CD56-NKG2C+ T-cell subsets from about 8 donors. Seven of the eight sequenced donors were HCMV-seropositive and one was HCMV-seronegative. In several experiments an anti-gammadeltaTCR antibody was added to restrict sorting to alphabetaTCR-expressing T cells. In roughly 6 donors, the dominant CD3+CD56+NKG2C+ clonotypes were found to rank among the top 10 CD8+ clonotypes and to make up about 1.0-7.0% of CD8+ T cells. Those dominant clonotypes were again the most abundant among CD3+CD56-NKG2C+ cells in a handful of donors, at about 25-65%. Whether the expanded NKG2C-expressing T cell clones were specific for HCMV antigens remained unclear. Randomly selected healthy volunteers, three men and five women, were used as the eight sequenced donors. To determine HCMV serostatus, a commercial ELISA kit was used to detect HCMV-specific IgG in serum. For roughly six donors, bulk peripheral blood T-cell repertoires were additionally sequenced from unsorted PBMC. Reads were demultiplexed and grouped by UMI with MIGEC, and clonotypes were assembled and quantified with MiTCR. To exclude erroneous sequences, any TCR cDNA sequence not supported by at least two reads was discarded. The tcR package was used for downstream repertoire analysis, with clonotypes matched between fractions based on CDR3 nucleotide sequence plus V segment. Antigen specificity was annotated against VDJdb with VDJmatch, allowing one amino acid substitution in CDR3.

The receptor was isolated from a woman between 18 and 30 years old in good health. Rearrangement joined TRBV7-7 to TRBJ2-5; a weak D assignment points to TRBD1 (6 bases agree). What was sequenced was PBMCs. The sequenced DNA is TGTGCTAGCAGTGTTACAGGGTTAGGAGAGACCCAGTACTTC. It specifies CASSVTGLGETQYF.